The 7 T cell receptor beta chains reported below all come from one sample, sequenced in a study of blood T cell repertoires in COVID-19. Sequencing was performed with immunoSEQ multiplex PCR; in TCRdb, only in-frame clones are kept and a portion is missing. The sample gives under 250,000 clones, roughly 75% of which show up once; under 8.5% is in the top ten. The material sequenced was peripheral blood. These receptors originate from a woman in her seventies with acute or convalescent COVID-19.

The V call is TRBV14, the J call TRBJ1-1; TRBD1 matches at 7 bases. V dropped 4 bases and J dropped 10; count of bases not matched to a gene: 18. There are 16 residues in the CDR3. CDR1 and CDR2 (germline): SGHDN, FVKESK. The CDR3 DNA reads TGTGCCAGCAGCCCCCTGGATGAGGGGGCGTTGCAAAGAGCTTTCTTT. It yields the protein CASSPLDEGALQRAFF.

In this sample, this clone turned up once. The chain has TRBV5-1 and TRBJ2-3; 10 nucleotides agree with TRBD2. The germline V gene encodes CDR1 SGHRS and CDR2 YFSETQ. Trimming removed 0 bases from V and 6 bases from J; junction bases left unmatched: 13. The CDR3 is 18 amino acids. Written as DNA, the CDR3 is TGCGCCAGCAGCTTGGGTACGACTAGCGGGCAGGGCGTGGATACGCAGTATTTT. It codes for CASSLGTTSGQGVDTQYF.

The chain uses TRBV5-1 and TRBJ2-1; 13 bases agree with TRBD2. The germline V gene encodes CDR1 SGHRS and CDR2 YFSETQ. There are 16 residues in the CDR3. V lost 4 bases to trimming and J lost 9 bases; unmatched junction nucleotides: 10. The CDR3 spells CASSIWTSGGRGEQFF. The CDR3 DNA sequence: TGCGCCAGCAGCATTTGGACTAGCGGGGGTCGGGGTGAGCAGTTCTTC.

V usage is TRBV11-2 and J usage is TRBJ2-7, with TRBD1 as a possible D gene (6 bases). V shed 6 bases and J shed 3 bases, with 15 bases lying between them. Germline-derived CDR1 and CDR2 are SGHAT and FQNNGV. The CDR3 spans 14 residues. The CDR3 bases are TGTGCCAGCAGTCCCACAGGGATGAACTACGAGCAGTACTTC. Protein sequence: CASSPTGMNYEQYF.

This clone showed up just once. The chain combines TRBV5-6 with TRBJ2-7, with a weak D call TRBD1 (5 bases). The CDR3 has 12 residues. The germline V gene has CDR1 SGHDT and CDR2 YYEEEE. Trimming shortened V by 3 bases and J by 5 bases, and 9 bases separated the two germline ends. CDR3 sequence (DNA): TGTGCCAGCAGCTGGCAGGGCAACGAGCAGTACTTC. It translates to CASSWQGNEQYF.

The gene calls are TRBV2 and TRBJ2-3; 9 nucleotides match TRBD2. The CDR3 covers 14 residues. Germline V CDR1 and CDR2: SNHLY, FYNNEI. V trimming: 10 bases; J trimming: 11 bases; junction bases outside the gene matches: 16. The CDR3 is CAIRRGLAGVRQYF. The CDR3 DNA reads as TGTGCCATTCGGAGGGGGTTAGCGGGGGTACGGCAGTATTTT.

Written as DNA, the CDR3 is TGCGCCAGCTCAGAAGGTAGCGGGGGGGAGGCGCAGTATTTT. As protein: CASSEGSGGEAQYF. The J gene is TRBJ2-3, the V gene TRBV5-1; 11 positions agree with TRBD2. Germline CDR1 reads SGHRS; CDR2 reads YFSETQ. CDR3 length equals 14 residues. J lost 10 bases, V lost 7 bases, and 11 bases had no gene match.